What follows are 19 T cell receptor beta chains derived from one specimen sequenced in a study of blood T cell repertoires in COVID-19. The method was immunoSEQ multiplex PCR; TCRdb's version includes in-frame clones alone and lacks a portion of them. The table shows hundreds of thousands of clones, with roughly 91% occurring only once. Sequencing used PBMCs or T cells enriched from blood (not recorded which). The receptors stem from a woman aged 50 to 60 who had been exposed to COVID-19.

The rearrangement links TRBV2 to TRBJ2-1; a weak D match, TRBD1 (6 bases). The CDR3 has 13 amino acids. The V end lost 11 bases, the J end lost 3 bases, and 14 bases lay between the germline ends. Germline V CDR1 and CDR2: SNHLY, FYNNEI. In DNA, the CDR3 is TGTGCCTGCCCCCGGGACAACTACAATGAGCAGTTCTTC. This sequence encodes CACPRDNYNEQFF.

This sequence joins TRBV19 and TRBJ1-6; D ambiguous. Germline loops: CDR1 LNHDA, CDR2 SQIVND (reference sequence). Deletions cut 3 bases from V and 9 bases from J, with 15 bases between. This CDR3 is 15 amino acids long. The CDR3 region has the DNA TGTGCCAGTAGTATTGAGTCAGGCGGGAGTTCACCCCTCCACTTT. The encoded protein is CASSIESGGSSPLHF.

This rearrangement joins TRBV14 to TRBJ2-7, with D perhaps matching TRBD2 (5 bases). Trimming stripped 4 bases from V and 4 bases from J, with 20 bases between. This CDR3 contains 16 residues. Germline-derived CDR1 and CDR2 are SGHDN and FVKESK. Here the CDR3 DNA reads TGTGCCAGCAGCCCGTCAAGACTACCCCCGATGTACGAGCAGTACTTC. It is translated as CASSPSRLPPMYEQYF.

The chain carries TRBV6-1 and TRBJ1-5; D unresolved. Germline CDR1 reads MNHNS; CDR2 reads SASEGT. Trimming pared 3 bases from V and 1 base from J, leaving 7 bases between. This CDR3 spans 14 amino acids. The CDR3 DNA reads TGTGCCAGCAGTGAGGGCCGAAGCAATCAGCCCCAGCATTTT. Translation gives CASSEGRSNQPQHF.

The rearrangement links TRBV19 to TRBJ2-1; tentatively, D is TRBD1 (5 bases). The V gene's germline CDR1 is LNHDA and CDR2 SQIVND (reference sequence). V gave up 3 bases and J gave up 5 bases, with 14 bases separating them. The CDR3 is 15 residues long. CDR3 nucleotides: TGTGCCAGTAGTATTCCGACGACAGTTAACAATGAGCAGTTCTTC. Amino acid sequence: CASSIPTTVNNEQFF.

This clone has just one count. The chain joins TRBV19 to TRBJ2-3, with 9 bases aligning to TRBD2. Trimming at V came to 5 bases and at J to 0 bases, leaving 3 bases not matched to a gene. The CDR3 extends over 15 amino acids. Germline V lookup: CDR1 LNHDA, CDR2 SQIVND (reference sequence). The chain's CDR3 is CASSERGASTDTQYF. The CDR3 DNA follows: TGTGCCAGTAGTGAGCGGGGGGCGAGCACAGATACGCAGTATTTT.

The rearrangement joins TRBV6-5 to TRBJ1-5; the match to TRBD1 covers 8 bases. Germline lookup yields CDR1 MNHEY and CDR2 SVGAGI. The CDR3 has 15 amino acids. J gave up 6 bases and V 7 bases, and 11 bases lay outside the gene matches. The CDR3 spells CASNWAGGKGQPQHF. The CDR3 nucleotides read TGTGCCAGCAACTGGGCAGGGGGCAAGGGTCAGCCCCAGCATTTT.

The rearrangement links TRBV19 to TRBJ1-6; 10 bases map to TRBD1. V was pared by 8 bases and J by 7 bases, with 8 bases of the junction left unmatched. The CDR3 totals 15 residues. The germline V gene has CDR1 LNHDA and CDR2 SQIVND (reference sequence). The CDR3 sequence is CASRDRGGVNSPLHF. The CDR3 DNA is TGTGCCAGTCGGGACAGGGGAGGAGTGAATTCACCCCTCCACTTT.

The rearrangement uses TRBV28 and TRBJ2-6; the match to TRBD2 covers 7 bases. V trimming: 6 bases; J trimming: 0 bases; junction bases outside the gene matches: 5. Germline V lookup: CDR1 MDHEN, CDR2 SYDVKM. This CDR3 is 16 amino acids long. The DNA of the CDR3 is TGTGCCAGCAGGAGGGAGGGAAGCTCTGGGGCCAACGTCCTGACTTTC. This encodes CASRREGSSGANVLTF.

The chain couples TRBV3-1 (or the pseudogene TRBV3-2) to TRBJ2-7; D is uncertain. Trimming removed 4 bases from V and 1 base from J, with 8 bases in between. This CDR3 contains 13 residues. CDR1 LGHDT and CDR2 YNNKEL come from the germline V gene (reference sequence). The CDR3, as DNA: TGTGCCAGCAGCCGACAAGGATCCTACGAGCAGTACTTC. It specifies CASSRQGSYEQYF.

CDR3 nucleotides: TGTGCCAGCAGCTTGCGGACTACGGGAAACACCATATATTTT. The encoded protein is CASSLRTTGNTIYF. This chain links TRBV5-8 with TRBJ1-3; D is undetermined. V lost 1 base to trimming and J lost 4 bases, with 9 bases between them. CDR3 length: 14 residues. Germline V lookup: CDR1 SGHTS, CDR2 YDEGEE.

This chain connects TRBV2 to TRBJ2-5, with 9 bases fitting TRBD2. This CDR3 contains 14 residues. CDR1 and CDR2 (germline): SNHLY, FYNNEI. The V gene end was trimmed by 6 bases and the J gene end by 5 bases; junction bases not matched to a gene: 7. The CDR3 is CASRRGGGWETQYF. The CDR3, as DNA: TGTGCCAGCAGGCGGGGGGGTGGTTGGGAGACCCAGTACTTC. The whole variable domain, remainder taken from reference TRBV2 and TRBJ2-5, is EPEVTQTPSHQVTQMGQEVILRCVPISNHLYFYWYRQILGQKVEFLVSFYNNEISEKSEIFDDQFSVERPDGSNFTLKIRSTKLEDSAMYFCASRRGGGWETQYFGPGTRLLVL.

The chain couples TRBV2 to TRBJ2-1; D possibly corresponds to TRBD2 (6 bases). The germline V gene encodes CDR1 SNHLY and CDR2 FYNNEI. Trimming cost V 7 bases and J 0 bases, with 13 bases left between them. This CDR3 has 15 residues. The CDR3 region is CASKGLQSSYNEQFF. CDR3 coding DNA: TGTGCCAGCAAGGGACTCCAAAGCTCCTACAATGAGCAGTTCTTC.

This sequence joins TRBV4-1 and TRBJ1-1; the D gene is possibly TRBD1 (5 bases). Per germline, CDR1 MGHRA and CDR2 YSYEKL. Trimming cost V 1 base and J 5 bases, with 11 bases left between them. The CDR3 spans 14 residues. CDR3 amino acids: CASSQAGGRTEAFF. The CDR3 nucleotides read TGCGCCAGCAGCCAAGCCGGGGGACGGACTGAAGCTTTCTTT.

The chain is built from TRBV5-1 and TRBJ1-2; no definite D call. Per the germline V gene, CDR1 is SGHRS and CDR2 is YFSETQ. V gave up 0 bases and J gave up 7 bases, with 13 bases separating them. The CDR3 loop spans 14 amino acids. CDR3 nucleotides: TGCGCCAGCAGCTTGGTCTTAGGTGAGGGTGGCTACACCTTC. As protein: CASSLVLGEGGYTF.

The gene calls are TRBV12-3 or TRBV12-4 and TRBJ1-2; D uncertain. V was trimmed by 3 bases and J by 8 bases, leaving 13 bases between them. CDR3 length: 13 residues. CDR3 sequence reads: CASSLRGRAGYTF. As DNA, the CDR3 is TGTGCCAGCAGTTTGCGGGGTAGAGCAGGCTACACCTTC.

The V gene is TRBV25-1, the J gene TRBJ1-5; TRBD1 is a possible D gene (6 bases). CDR3 length: 14 residues. Germline CDR1 reads MGHDK; CDR2 reads SYGVNS. V shed 6 bases and J shed 3 bases, with 12 bases lying between them. CDR3 DNA sequence: TGTGCCAGCAGGAACGAGGGGGTCAATCAGCCCCAGCATTTT. The encoded protein is CASRNEGVNQPQHF.

DNA for the CDR3: TGTGCCAGCAGTAATACAGGGAGCTCCTACGAGCAGTACTTC. Translated: CASSNTGSSYEQYF. The rearrangement uses TRBV6-5 and TRBJ2-7; TRBD1 is a possible D gene (6 bases). Germline loops: CDR1 MNHEY, CDR2 SVGAGI. This CDR3 is 14 amino acids long. Trimming pared 5 bases from V and 0 bases from J, leaving 11 bases between.

This clone appeared a few times. Other nucleotide sequences in the sample specify the same CDR3. The chain joins TRBV7-2 to TRBJ2-7, with 10 bases matching TRBD1. Per the germline V gene, CDR1 is SGHTA and CDR2 is FQGNSA. With 4 bases clipped from V and 3 bases from J, the junction kept 3 bases outside the gene matches. There are 14 residues in the CDR3. DNA of the CDR3: TGTGCCAGCAGCTCGGGGACAGGGGACTACGAGCAGTACTTC. Translated, it gives CASSSGTGDYEQYF.